This passage covers 5 T cell receptor beta chains from one sample sequenced in a study of shared clonotypes between healthy human individuals. Profiled with immunoSEQ multiplex PCR; TCRdb holds only in-frame clones, not every one. The sample carries over a million clones, more than 60% recorded once. Material for sequencing was memory CD4+ T cells sorted from blood. This sample's subset: CD45RA-negative fraction. The receptors were sampled from a man between 18 and 35 years old in good health.

DNA for the CDR3: TGCGCCAGCAGCGGCGGGGCGACTGTGGAGACCCAGTACTTC. Amino acid sequence: CASSGGATVETQYF. The chain links TRBV5-1 to TRBJ2-5; possibly TRBD2 for D (6 bases). The CDR3 has 14 residues. Trimming removed 4 bases from V and 5 bases from J, with 15 bases in between. Germline CDR1 is SGHRS and CDR2 is YFSETQ.

V usage is TRBV5-7 and J usage is TRBJ1-2, with D possibly matching TRBD1 (5 bases). TRBV5-7 is placed among ORFs of uncertain function. Trimming cost V 3 bases and J 4 bases, with 19 bases left between them. This CDR3 has 16 amino acids. The CDR3 coding sequence is TGTGCCAGCAGCTCACTACCGGGGCCCTCCGGCTATGGCTACACCTTC. Residues: CASSSLPGPSGYGYTF.

The V gene is TRBV11-2, the J gene TRBJ2-2, with TRBD1 identical over 7 bases. CDR3 length equals 15 residues. Per germline, CDR1 SGHAT and CDR2 FQNNGV. V shed 5 bases, J shed 4 bases, and the junction held 7 bases outside the gene matches. CDR3 sequence reads: CASSPGQPRTGELFF. The CDR3 nucleotides are TGTGCCAGCAGCCCGGGACAGCCTCGCACCGGGGAGCTGTTTTTT.

As for this clone: Within the sample, other DNA sequences also encode this same CDR3. The chain joins TRBV19 to TRBJ2-5; TRBD1 aligns across 10 bases. The germline CDR1 and CDR2 sequences are LNHDA and SQIVND (reference sequence). V gave up 7 bases and J gave up 1 base; unmatched junction bases: 6. The CDR3 is made up of 15 amino acids. This chain's CDR3 is CASTNRDRGQETQYF. The CDR3 coding sequence is TGTGCCAGTACCAACCGGGACAGGGGCCAAGAGACCCAGTACTTC.

CDR3 bases: TGCGCCAGCAGCCTCGGCCTAGGGAGCTCCTACGAGCAGTACTTC. This codes for CASSLGLGSSYEQYF. The chain uses TRBV4-1 and TRBJ2-7, with a tentative D call TRBD2 (5 bases). Germline-derived CDR1 and CDR2 are MGHRA and YSYEKL. The CDR3 consists of 15 residues. The germline V and J ends were trimmed by 4 bases and 0 bases, with 13 bases remaining between them.